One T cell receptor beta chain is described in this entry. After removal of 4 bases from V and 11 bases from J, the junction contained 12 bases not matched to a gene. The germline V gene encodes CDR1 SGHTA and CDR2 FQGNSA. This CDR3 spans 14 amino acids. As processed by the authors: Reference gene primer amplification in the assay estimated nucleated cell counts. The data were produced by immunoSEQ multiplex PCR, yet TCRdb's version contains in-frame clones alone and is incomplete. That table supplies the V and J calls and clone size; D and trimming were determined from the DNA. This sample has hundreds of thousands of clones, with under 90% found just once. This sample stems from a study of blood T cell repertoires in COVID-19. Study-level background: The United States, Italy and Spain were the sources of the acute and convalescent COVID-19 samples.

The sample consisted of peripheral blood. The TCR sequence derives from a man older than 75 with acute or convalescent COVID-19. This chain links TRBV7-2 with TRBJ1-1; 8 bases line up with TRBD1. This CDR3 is CASSSTQGGLEAFF. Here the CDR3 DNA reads TGTGCCAGCAGCTCGACACAGGGGGGGCTAGAGGCTTTCTTT.